What follows is one T cell receptor beta chain and its context. The antigen is undetermined. The data originate from a study of T cell responses to AZD1222 COVID-19 vaccine. TCRdb's table, derived via immunoSEQ multiplex PCR, lists solely in-frame clones and lacks some. The sample has about 120,000 clones, 85% to 90% seen once; the top ten hold roughly 10%. The germline V gene has CDR1 SGHRS and CDR2 YFSETQ. The CDR3 totals 14 residues. V trimming: 2 bases; J trimming: 6 bases; junction bases outside the gene matches: 8. Findings and limits, study-wide: Seropositive at baseline were only six or seven AZD1222 recipients. Without day 14 samples, only post-peak T cell repertoires were studied.

The receptor was derived from an adult in good health. The chain links TRBV5-1 to TRBJ2-7; 7 bases line up with TRBD2. The sample here was peripheral blood, taken on day 0 of MenACWY control vaccination. DNA for the CDR3: TGCGCCAGCAGCTTTGGACCGGGGGGTCTCGAGCAGTACTTC. Its translation is CASSFGPGGLEQYF.